This entry describes one T cell receptor beta chain. As yet, its antigen is unknown. At one end, the junction sequence differs from germline, possibly due to a read error. A sample-barcoded 5' primer and a J-beta primer mix were used in a second PCR of about 6 to 12 cycles. TCRdb called the 5' RACE reads again in MiXCR, with one record for every CDR3 protein. The table has some 780,000 distinct CDR3 sequences, 56% seen once; the top ten hold more than 25%. PBMCs were isolated at a quantity of at least 6.5 million per sample. Germline CDR1 reads SGDLS; CDR2 reads YYNGEE. This CDR3 has 20 amino acids. The data were taken from a study of blood T cells in healthy people across ages. The study, taken as a whole, reports: Older age went with lower TCR beta diversity per million T cells, in a roughly linear way.

The clonotype was recovered from a man in his forties or fifties in good health. The sequenced sample consisted of blood. This chain connects TRBV9 to TRBJ2-6; TRBD1 matches at 9 bases. CDR3 protein: CASNVGNEGGQGTGANVLTF. CDR3 sequence (DNA): TGTGCCAGCAACGTAGGGAATGAGGGGGGACAGGGAACTGGGGCCAACGTCCTGACTTTC.